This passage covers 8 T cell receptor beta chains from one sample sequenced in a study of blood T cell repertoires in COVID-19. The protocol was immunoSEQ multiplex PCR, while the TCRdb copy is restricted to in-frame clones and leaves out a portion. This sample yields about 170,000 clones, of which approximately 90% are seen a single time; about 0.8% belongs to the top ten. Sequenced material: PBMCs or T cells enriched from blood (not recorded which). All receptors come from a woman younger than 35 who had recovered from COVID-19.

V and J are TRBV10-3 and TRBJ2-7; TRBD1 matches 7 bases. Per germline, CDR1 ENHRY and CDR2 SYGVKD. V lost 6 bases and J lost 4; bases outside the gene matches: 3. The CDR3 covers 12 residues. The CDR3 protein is CAISDRVYEQYF. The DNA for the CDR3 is TGTGCCATCAGCGACAGGGTGTACGAGCAGTACTTC.

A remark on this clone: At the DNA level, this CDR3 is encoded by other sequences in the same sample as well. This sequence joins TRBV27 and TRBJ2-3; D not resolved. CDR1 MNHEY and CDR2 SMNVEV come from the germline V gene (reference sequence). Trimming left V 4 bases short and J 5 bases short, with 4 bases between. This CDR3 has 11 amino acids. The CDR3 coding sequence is TGTGCCAGCAGTTCCATAGATACGCAGTATTTT. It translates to CASSSIDTQYF.

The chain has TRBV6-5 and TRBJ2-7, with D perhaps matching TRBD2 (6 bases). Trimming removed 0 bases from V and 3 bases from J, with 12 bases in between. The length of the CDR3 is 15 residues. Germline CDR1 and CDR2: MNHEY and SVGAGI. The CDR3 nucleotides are TGTGCCAGCAGTTACTCTATCGGGGGTGGCTACGAGCAGTACTTC. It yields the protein CASSYSIGGGYEQYF.

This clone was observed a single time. The CDR3 nucleotides read TGTGCCAGCAGCCCCACGACGCGGGAGCAGTACTTC. This encodes CASSPTTREQYF. J is TRBJ2-7 and V is TRBV7-8; no clear D. The CDR3 has 12 residues. Germline CDR1 and CDR2: SGHVS and FQNEAQ. Trimming stripped 5 bases from V and 7 bases from J, with 12 bases between.

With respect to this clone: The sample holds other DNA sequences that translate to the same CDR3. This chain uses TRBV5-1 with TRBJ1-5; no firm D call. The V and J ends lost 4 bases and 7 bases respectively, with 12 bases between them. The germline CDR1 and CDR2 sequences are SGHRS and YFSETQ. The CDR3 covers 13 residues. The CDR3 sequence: CASSLEGGQPQHF. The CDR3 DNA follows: TGCGCCAGCAGCCTTGAGGGTGGGCAGCCCCAGCATTTT.

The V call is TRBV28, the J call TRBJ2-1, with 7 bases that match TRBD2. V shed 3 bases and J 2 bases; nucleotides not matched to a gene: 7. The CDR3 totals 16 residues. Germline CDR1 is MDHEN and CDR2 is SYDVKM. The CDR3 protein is CASSFGEGLPYNEQFF. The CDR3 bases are TGTGCCAGCAGTTTCGGGGAGGGCCTTCCCTACAATGAGCAGTTCTTC.

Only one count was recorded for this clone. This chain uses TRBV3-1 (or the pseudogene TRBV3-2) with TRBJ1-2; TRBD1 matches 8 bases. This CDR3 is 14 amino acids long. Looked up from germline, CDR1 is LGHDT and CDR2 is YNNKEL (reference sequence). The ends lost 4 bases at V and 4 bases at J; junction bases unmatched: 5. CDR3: CASSPGQGVYGYTF. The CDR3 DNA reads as TGTGCCAGCAGCCCCGGACAGGGTGTCTATGGCTACACCTTC.

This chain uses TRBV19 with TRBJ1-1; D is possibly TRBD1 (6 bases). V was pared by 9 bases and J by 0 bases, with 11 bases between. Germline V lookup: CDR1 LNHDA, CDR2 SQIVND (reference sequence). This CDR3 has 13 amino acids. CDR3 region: CASLDSLNTEAFF. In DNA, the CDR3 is TGTGCCAGCCTGGACAGCTTGAACACTGAAGCTTTCTTT.